This T cell receptor beta chain was captured by sequencing in a study of metastatic and nonmetastatic thyroid tumors. Study summary: For malignant and benign thyroid patients, tumor or nodule tissue and blood were the sources whose repertoires were compared. Whole-study results and caveats: The study reportedly found significantly higher TCR beta diversity in malignant thyroid tumors than benign nodules, in blood and tumor.

With 6 bases removed from V and 1 base from J, the gap between germline ends came to 7 bases. This CDR3 has 13 residues. Germline CDR1 reads MDHEN; CDR2 reads SYDVKM. This clone is medium-sized. Its target is unknown. Authors' analysis steps: Building a distant-metastasis classifier for papillary thyroid cancer drew on CDR3 differences across clinicopathological groups. TCRdb reanalyzed the PCR reads with MiXCR. TCRdb's processing, not the authors', yielded these V and J calls. The sample holds about 16,000 clones, about 28% seen once. No treatment of any kind had been given to any patient before thyroid surgery.

The receptor was isolated from a female donor with papillary thyroid cancer or a benign thyroid nodule (not recorded which). Some clones in this sample may be carry-over from other donors' samples. This chain uses TRBV28 with TRBJ1-5, with D hard to call. Sequencing used blood. CDR3 DNA: TGTGCCAGCAGCCTAATGAGCAATCAGCCCCAGCATTTT. It yields the protein CASSLMSNQPQHF.